This is a list of T cell receptor beta chains from one sample in a study of cytomegalovirus exposure and HLA in healthy donors. Sequencing was performed with immunoSEQ multiplex PCR; in TCRdb, only in-frame clones are kept and a portion is missing. The table records 94,000 or so clones, about three quarters of them present only once. The sequenced sample was PBMCs. The receptors shown here come from a man aged 55 to 70 in good health and CMV-seronegative. CDR3s include the opening cysteine and the closing phenylalanine or tryptophan. The D gene is left open where the match is weak. Clone size appears in some rows only: once, few, many, or a class for an expanded clone.

clone_size j_call v_call d_call cdr3_nt cdr3_aa
- TRBJ1-1 TRBV5-6 TRBD1 TGTGCCAGCAGCACGGGGACAGGGAGCTCCCGTGGGATCTTT CASSTGTGSSRGIF
- TRBJ2-2 TRBV30 - TGTGCCTGGAGAGGCGGGATTAACACCGGGGAGCTGTTTTTT CAWRGGINTGELFF
- TRBJ1-3 TRBV4-3 TRBD1 TGCGCCAGCAGCCAAGATTGGGCCGGGACAGGGTTATTTCCTGGAAACACCATATATTTT CASSQDWAGTGLFPGNTIYF
- TRBJ2-7 TRBV18 TRBD1 TGTGCCAGCTCACCCTTTAGAGGGGACAGGGGAACATTCTACGAGCAGTACTTC CASSPFRGDRGTFYEQYF
few TRBJ2-1 TRBV2 TRBD2 TGTGCCAGCAGTGAAGCCGCGGGTCGGCTAGCGGGGGAGCAGTTCTTC CASSEAAGRLAGEQFF
- TRBJ1-2 TRBV6-5 TRBD1 TGTGCCAGCAGTTACGCCACAGGGGAACGTGGCTACACCTTC CASSYATGERGYTF
- TRBJ2-3 TRBV6-1 - TGTGCCAGCAGTGAATACGGGAATACGCAGTATTTT CASSEYGNTQYF
- TRBJ2-5 TRBV7-7 - TGTGCTAGCAGCTTAGTCCTAGTGGAGACCCAGTACTTC CASSLVLVETQYF
once TRBJ1-1 TRBV19 TRBD1 TGTGCCAGTAACATACAGGGGGGTACTGAAGCTTTCTTT CASNIQGGTEAFF
few TRBJ2-7 TRBV18 - TGTGCCAGCTCACCACGTACAGGTAACTCCTACGAGCAGTACTTC CASSPRTGNSYEQYF
- TRBJ1-1 TRBV18 - TGTGCCAGCACAAACCAGGGACTGCACACTGAAGCTTTCTTT CASTNQGLHTEAFF
- TRBJ1-4 TRBV5-5 - TGTGCCAGCAGCTTGAGGGGAATCGGTGAAAAACTGTTTTTT CASSLRGIGEKLFF
- TRBJ1-1 TRBV19 - TGTGCCAGTGGCCGCGGCACTGAAGCTTTCTTT CASGRGTEAFF
- TRBJ1-1 TRBV6-5 - TGTGCCAGCAGCCCGGGGAGGGGGTATGGCACTGAAGCTTTCTTT CASSPGRGYGTEAFF